Shown below are 28 T cell receptor beta chains from a single sample sequenced in a study of cytomegalovirus exposure and HLA in healthy donors (dated by TCRdb to about 2017). To prepare the library, the immunoSEQ multiplex PCR assay was applied. For the multiplex PCR, a mixture combining 60 forward primers for TCR Vbeta segments and 13 reverse primers for TCR Jbeta segments was used. This immuneACCESS table, as held by TCRdb, lists in-frame sequences with V and J called but not all clones. Of the missing ones, under half trace to an unresolved V gene in checked studies; the others have no known cause. The sample contains 65,000 to 90,000 clones, about 77% of them found a single time. About 4% of the sample lies in the top ten. The sequenced material came from PBMCs. The receptors stem from a man in his 60s in good health and CMV-seronegative.

J is TRBJ1-1 and V is TRBV4-1; D may be TRBD1 (6 bases). The V end was cut by 3 bases, the J end by 1 base, with 9 bases between. CDR1 and CDR2 from the germline V gene are MGHRA and YSYEKL. The CDR3 is 14 amino acids. The CDR3, as DNA: TGCGCCAGCAGCCATGGACAGCAGAACACTGAAGCTTTCTTT. The encoded protein is CASSHGQQNTEAFF.

The chain couples TRBV6-1 to TRBJ2-3; perhaps TRBD2 as D (5 bases). The germline V gene has CDR1 MNHNS and CDR2 SASEGT. This CDR3 contains 15 residues. V lost 6 bases and J lost 0, with 13 bases in between. The CDR3, as DNA: TGTGCCAGCAGGAGGGAAGGAGTGAGCACAGATACGCAGTATTTT. It yields the protein CASRREGVSTDTQYF.

This clone was counted a single time. The CDR3 bases are TGTGCCAGCCAGGGCGGGGGCTATAGAGAGACCCAGTACTTC. It codes for CASQGGGYRETQYF. The chain recombines TRBV25-1 with TRBJ2-5; weak D call: TRBD2 (7 bases). The V gene lost 8 bases and the J gene lost 4 bases, with 17 bases spanning the gap. From germline, CDR1 is MGHDK and CDR2 SYGVNS. This CDR3 is built from 14 residues.

Remarks on this clone: Germline is not matched at one junction end, which may reflect a read error. The chain carries TRBV7-9 and TRBJ1-5, with no clear D. Germline V CDR1 and CDR2: SEHNR, FQNEAQ (reference sequence). This CDR3 region has 12 residues. The CDR3 DNA sequence: TGTTCCAGCAGCTACGAGAATCAGCCCCAGCATTTT. It codes for CSSSYENQPQHF.

In its sample, this clone was seen a few times. The chain joins TRBV29-1 to TRBJ2-7; 7 bases agree with TRBD1. The CDR3 runs to 13 residues. Germline V gives CDR1 SQVTM, CDR2 ANQGSEA. Trimming cost V 7 bases and J 2 bases; bases outside gene matches: 8. CDR3 amino acids: CSGQGTEAYEQYF. The CDR3 region has the DNA TGCAGCGGCCAAGGGACAGAAGCCTACGAGCAGTACTTC.

V gene TRBV30 combines with J gene TRBJ2-4; possibly TRBD2 for D (6 bases). Germline CDR1 GTSNPN, CDR2 SVGIG (reference sequence). This CDR3 is built from 13 residues. The V end was cut by 8 bases, the J end by 6 bases, with 17 bases between. The CDR3 here is CAMLGGYGNIQYF. The CDR3 DNA reads as TGTGCCATGCTGGGGGGATATGGAAACATTCAGTACTTC.

The V call is TRBV5-1, the J call TRBJ2-2; 10 nucleotides line up with TRBD1. This CDR3 has 17 residues. Per the germline V gene, CDR1 is SGHRS and CDR2 is YFSETQ. Trimming at V came to 3 bases and at J to 3 bases, leaving 8 bases not matched to a gene. CDR3 DNA sequence: TGCGCCAGCAGCTCTTTACCCGGGACAGGGGACACCGGGGAGCTGTTTTTT. Amino acid sequence: CASSSLPGTGDTGELFF.

The V call is TRBV19, the J call TRBJ2-1; 11 bases fit TRBD2. The CDR3 runs 16 residues. Looked up from germline, CDR1 is LNHDA and CDR2 is SQIVND (reference sequence). The V segment lost 5 bases and the J segment 1 base; nucleotides outside the gene matches: 4. The CDR3 here is CASSASSGGSYNEQFF. For the CDR3, the DNA is TGTGCCAGTAGTGCCTCTAGCGGGGGGTCCTACAATGAGCAGTTCTTC.

CDR3 in amino acids: CASSESGPRTDTQYF. Written as DNA, the CDR3 is TGTGCCAGCAGCGAGAGCGGGCCCCGCACAGATACGCAGTATTTT. The rearrangement joins TRBV9 to TRBJ2-3; a possible D gene is TRBD2 (6 bases). Germline CDR1 SGDLS, CDR2 YYNGEE. The ends were cut back, 3 bases at V and 1 base at J, with 12 bases in the middle. This CDR3 region has 15 residues.

In nucleotides, the CDR3 is TGTGCCAGCAGCCACAGCGTGGGGGGGAGAAACACCATATATTTT. Protein sequence: CASSHSVGGRNTIYF. This sequence joins TRBV4-2 and TRBJ1-3; tentatively, D is TRBD1 (5 bases). The germline CDR1 and CDR2 sequences are LGHNA and YNFKEQ. The CDR3 contains 15 residues. Trimming cost V 3 bases and J 5 bases, with 14 bases left between them.

The rearrangement uses TRBV4-1 and TRBJ2-5; 7 nucleotides agree with TRBD2. The CDR3 sequence is 18 residues long. Trimming at V came to 1 base and at J to 0 bases, leaving 11 bases not matched to a gene. Germline V gene data show CDR1 as MGHRA and CDR2 as YSYEKL. DNA of the CDR3: TGCGCCAGCAGCCAAGCCGACTTGGGAGCGGGGCACCAAGAGACCCAGTACTTC. Translated, it gives CASSQADLGAGHQETQYF.

The chain uses TRBV4-1 and TRBJ1-1; D gene ambiguous. Trimming pared 4 bases from V and 3 bases from J, leaving 6 bases between. The CDR3 totals 12 residues. The germline V gene encodes CDR1 MGHRA and CDR2 YSYEKL. The CDR3 protein is CASSPGYTEAFF. The CDR3 DNA reads as TGCGCCAGCAGCCCCGGGTACACTGAAGCTTTCTTT.

The chain couples TRBV27 to TRBJ2-3; 7 positions match TRBD1. V was clipped by 7 bases and J by 0 bases; unmatched bases: 10. The CDR3 is 16 amino acids. The germline CDR1 and CDR2 sequences are MNHEY and SMNVEV (reference sequence). CDR3 region: CASKKGADPSTDTQYF. CDR3 DNA: TGTGCCAGCAAGAAGGGGGCCGACCCCAGCACAGATACGCAGTATTTT.

The rearrangement uses TRBV9 and TRBJ2-5; 9 bases line up with TRBD2. Unmatched junction bases numbered 4, after V lost 2 bases and J lost 2 bases. This CDR3 spans 15 amino acids. Per germline, CDR1 SGDLS and CDR2 YYNGEE. The CDR3 loop is CASSVGLATQETQYF. The CDR3 coding sequence is TGTGCCAGCAGCGTGGGACTAGCAACTCAAGAGACCCAGTACTTC.

CDR3 DNA: TGCGCCAGCAGCCAAGATGCCGGGTACGGTGTGGAGCAGTTCTTC. Its protein is CASSQDAGYGVEQFF. The chain combines TRBV4-1 with TRBJ2-1; D is unresolved. Trimming left V 0 bases short and J 10 bases short, with 16 bases between. Per germline, CDR1 MGHRA and CDR2 YSYEKL. The CDR3 is 15 amino acids.

Only a few counts were recorded for this clone. The rearrangement joins TRBV5-1 to TRBJ2-7; 7 bases agree with TRBD1. This CDR3 region has 13 residues. Germline V gene data show CDR1 as SGHRS and CDR2 as YFSETQ. With 4 bases clipped from V and 2 bases from J, the junction kept 3 bases outside the gene matches. CDR3 residues: CASSRTGAYEQYF. The CDR3 nucleotides read TGCGCCAGCAGCCGGACAGGAGCCTACGAGCAGTACTTC.

This clone was picked up a small number of times. Germline and junction disagree at one end, which may indicate a read error. J is TRBJ2-7 and V is TRBV5-1; TRBD2 might be the D (6 bases). The CDR3 loop spans 14 amino acids. Looked up from germline, CDR1 is SGHRS and CDR2 is YFSETQ. CDR3 nucleotides: TGCGCCAGCAGCTCCCGGGGGACTCTCTACCAGCAGTACTTC. Its translation is CASSSRGTLYQQYF.

The rearrangement uses TRBV28 and TRBJ2-6; a possible D gene is TRBD1 (5 bases). Germline V gene sequence: CDR1 MDHEN, CDR2 SYDVKM. This CDR3 comprises 17 residues. Between the trimmed V and J ends, which lost 4 bases and 0 bases, there was a span of 13 bases. DNA of the CDR3: TGTGCCAGCAGTTCTTTAGGGGTGGGCTCTGGGGCCAACGTCCTGACTTTC. This encodes CASSSLGVGSGANVLTF. Full variable domain (missing parts from reference TRBV28 and TRBJ2-6): DVKVTQSSRYLVKRTGEKVFLECVQDMDHENMFWYRQDPGLGLRLIYFSYDVKMKEKGDIPEGYSVSREKKERFSLILESASTNQTSMYLCASSSLGVGSGANVLTFGAGSRLTVL.

J is TRBJ1-1 and V is TRBV7-3; a possible D gene is TRBD1 (5 bases). Germline CDR1 reads SGHTA; CDR2 reads FQGTGA. The length of the CDR3 is 14 residues. Trimming removed 2 bases from V and 1 base from J, with 8 bases in between. The DNA of the CDR3 is TGTGCCAGCAGCTTAGGACACGCGAACACTGAAGCTTTCTTT. Encoded protein: CASSLGHANTEAFF.

This chain links TRBV10-3 with TRBJ1-4; 7 bases are a match to TRBD1. This CDR3 has 14 amino acids. Germline CDR1 ENHRY, CDR2 SYGVKD. The V and J ends lost 6 bases and 6 bases, in that order; junction bases with no gene match: 7. DNA of the CDR3: TGTGCCATCAGGAAAGACAGGGCGGATGAAAAACTGTTTTTT. It is translated as CAIRKDRADEKLFF.

About this clone itself: At one boundary the junction diverges from the germline segment, which might be a read error. The chain employs TRBV5-1 and TRBJ1-2; no definite D call. The CDR3 spans 15 residues. Germline CDR1 is SGHRS and CDR2 is YFSETQ. DNA of the CDR3: TGCGCCAGCAGCCTGTACTCGGGTTCCGGCAGCGGCTTCACCTTC. Amino acids: CASSLYSGSGSGFTF.

This rearrangement joins TRBV18 to TRBJ2-7, with 8 bases that match TRBD1. Germline CDR1 and CDR2: KGHSH and LQKENI. V dropped 2 bases and J dropped 1; count of bases not matched to a gene: 4. The CDR3 has 15 amino acids. The CDR3: CASSPGQGWSYEQYF. CDR3 DNA sequence: TGTGCCAGCTCACCAGGACAGGGTTGGTCCTACGAGCAGTACTTC.

The chain is built from TRBV9 and TRBJ1-1, with a possible D match to TRBD1 (6 bases). The V end was cut by 4 bases, the J end by 4 bases, with 26 bases between. This CDR3 is 18 amino acids long. Germline CDR1 SGDLS, CDR2 YYNGEE. CDR3 protein: CASSILGTPGGMGTEAFF. CDR3 DNA: TGTGCCAGCAGCATCCTCGGGACACCCGGAGGTATGGGCACTGAAGCTTTCTTT.

The rearrangement joins TRBV4-2 to TRBJ2-3, with 11 bases matching TRBD1. V dropped 0 bases and J dropped 3; count of bases not matched to a gene: 8. This CDR3 comprises 18 residues. Germline CDR1 is LGHNA and CDR2 is YNFKEQ. Here the CDR3 reads CASSQEPPGQGATDTQYF. The CDR3 nucleotides read TGTGCCAGCAGCCAAGAGCCGCCCGGACAGGGGGCTACAGATACGCAGTATTTT.

This clone has a handful of counts. The chain is built from TRBV9 and TRBJ2-1; 7 bases fit TRBD2. The CDR3 covers 16 residues. Trimming cost V 4 bases and J 8 bases; bases outside gene matches: 15. The germline CDR1 and CDR2 sequences are SGDLS and YYNGEE. CDR3 nucleotides: TGTGCCAGCAGCCCCCAGTTCGGGCGGGGGAAAGATGAGCAGTTCTTC. Protein sequence: CASSPQFGRGKDEQFF.

The rearrangement links TRBV27 to TRBJ2-5; the D gene is possibly TRBD1 (6 bases). CDR3 length equals 15 residues. V lost 5 bases to trimming and J lost 2 bases, with 15 bases between them. CDR1 is MNHEY, CDR2 SMNVEV, per germline (reference sequence). The CDR3 sequence is CASSTNRVRQETQYF. The CDR3 DNA follows: TGTGCCAGCAGTACAAACAGGGTCCGGCAAGAGACCCAGTACTTC.

This clone showed up just a few times. The CDR3 DNA follows: TGTGCCAGCACGGCAGGCAGGGCCTCCAATCAGCCCCAGCATTTT. This translates into CASTAGRASNQPQHF. The chain links TRBV28 to TRBJ1-5; possible D gene TRBD1, 5 bases. V was trimmed by 7 bases and J by 3 bases, leaving 16 bases between them. Germline loops: CDR1 MDHEN, CDR2 SYDVKM. The CDR3 runs 15 residues.

J is TRBJ2-7 and V is TRBV19; TRBD1 agrees at 11 bases. V was pared by 4 bases and J by 4 bases, with 9 bases of the junction left unmatched. Germline CDR1 is LNHDA and CDR2 is SQIVND (reference sequence). This CDR3 is built from 16 residues. CDR3 residues: CASSKVLGQGEYEQYF. CDR3 DNA: TGTGCCAGTAGTAAGGTGCTGGGACAGGGGGAGTACGAGCAGTACTTC.